The 8 T cell receptor beta chains listed next were all sequenced from one sample in a study of blood T cells in healthy people across ages. Next came a second PCR, run for roughly 6 to 11 cycles, which used a sample-barcoded 5' primer along with a J-beta primer mix. TCRdb re-called the 5' RACE reads with MiXCR, one entry per CDR3 protein. The sample holds approximately 880,000 distinct CDR3 sequences, under 50% seen once. Sequencing input: blood. The receptors stem from a man aged 30 to 39 in good health.

This clonotype has more than one count but fewer than ten. This chain uses TRBV7-9 with TRBJ2-5, with D tentatively TRBD1 or TRBD2 (7 bases each). Trimming left V 5 bases short and J 2 bases short, with 18 bases between. Germline lookup yields CDR1 SEHNR and CDR2 FQNEAQ (reference sequence). The CDR3 sequence is 16 residues long. CDR3 bases: TGTGCCAGCAGCCCTTTCGGGGGGACAGCTCAAGAGACCCAGTACTTC. It yields the protein CASSPFGGTAQETQYF.

The gene calls are TRBV4-1 and TRBJ1-2, with D possibly matching TRBD1 (6 bases). The CDR3 loop spans 13 amino acids. Germline CDR1 MGHRA, CDR2 YSYEKL. V dropped 0 bases and J dropped 8 bases, with 10 bases sitting between them. In DNA form, the CDR3 reads TGCGCCAGCAGCCAAGACTATGGGGGCGGCTACACCTTC. This gives the protein CASSQDYGGGYTF.

This clonotype was observed at least ten times. The V call is TRBV12-3 or TRBV12-4, the J call TRBJ2-4; the D gene is possibly TRBD2 (5 bases). CDR3 length: 13 amino acids. V shed 7 bases and J shed 9 bases, with 16 bases lying between them. CDR3 sequence (DNA): TGTGCCAGCAAGTCCGGGGTCGCTGGCATTCAGTACTTC. Translated: CASKSGVAGIQYF.

This clonotype has only one observation. V and J are TRBV5-4 and TRBJ2-7, with TRBD1 matching 11 bases. The closer fit of TRBJ2-5 to the DNA end suggests the J call may be wrong. CDR3 length: 16 amino acids. Germline lookup yields CDR1 SGHNT and CDR2 YYREEE (reference sequence). DNA of the CDR3: TGTGCCAGCAGCTTGGGAGGACAGGGGGCTCAAGAGACCCAGTACTTC. This sequence encodes CASSLGGQGAQETQYF.

The chain combines TRBV4-3 with TRBJ1-2; D remains ambiguous. V lost 5 bases and J lost 1, with 14 bases in between. Germline-derived CDR1 and CDR2 are LGHNA and YSLEER. The CDR3 spans 15 residues. The CDR3 here is CASSSRLWDNYGYTF. CDR3 in DNA: TGCGCCAGCAGCTCGCGGCTATGGGATAACTATGGCTACACCTTC.

This clonotype has more than one count but fewer than ten. The V call is TRBV27, the J call TRBJ2-5; 9 nucleotides agree with TRBD1. Judging by the DNA end, TRBJ2-7 fits better; the J call may be wrong. Germline V gene lookup returns CDR1 MNHEY and CDR2 SMNVEV (reference sequence). CDR3 size: 13 residues. The CDR3 nucleotides read TGTGCCAGCCACGGGACAGGGCTCCACGAGCAGTACTTC. Translated: CASHGTGLHEQYF.

In its sample, this clonotype was seen a few times. This sequence may be a read error, since a much larger clone differs from it by one base. This sequence joins TRBV10-3 and TRBJ2-3; possible D gene TRBD2, 6 bases. Trimming pared 3 bases from V and 1 base from J, leaving 14 bases between. The CDR3 loop spans 16 amino acids. Germline V gives CDR1 ENHRY, CDR2 SYGVKD. The CDR3 DNA sequence: TGTGCCATCAGTGACTCTACTGGCGGGGGCACAGATACGCAGTATTTT. Translated: CAISDSTGGGTDTQYF.

This clonotype was seen a few times. This chain joins TRBV5-1 and TRBJ2-3, with 14 bases fitting TRBD2. Trimming at V came to 2 bases and at J to 1 base, leaving 9 bases not matched to a gene. The CDR3 consists of 19 residues. The V gene's germline CDR1 is SGHRS and CDR2 YFSETQ. The CDR3 region is CASSLGLAGGPHGTDTQYF. CDR3 in DNA: TGCGCCAGCAGCTTAGGACTAGCGGGGGGCCCACATGGCACAGATACGCAGTATTTT. Complete variable domain (other parts from reference TRBV5-1 and TRBJ2-3): KAGVTQTPRYLIKTRGQQVTLSCSPISGHRSVSWYQQTPGQGLQFLFEYFSETQRNKGNFPGRFSGRQFSNSRSEMNVSTLELGDSALYLCASSLGLAGGPHGTDTQYFGPGTRLTVL.